One and the same sample provided the 19 T cell receptor beta chains below, sequenced in a study of blood T cell repertoires in COVID-19. Only in-frame clones appear in the TCRdb table, and some are missing; sequencing was by immunoSEQ multiplex PCR. The sample includes 100,000 to 150,000 clones, 88% of them seen just once. Sequencing was performed on peripheral blood. The receptors stem from a man aged 65-85 years with active COVID-19.

The chain uses TRBV5-4 and TRBJ2-5; 8 positions match TRBD2. V lost 4 bases, J lost 5 bases, and 10 bases stayed unmatched. From germline, CDR1 is SGHNT and CDR2 YYREEE (reference sequence). The CDR3 is made up of 15 amino acids. The CDR3 DNA sequence: TGTGCCAGCAGCAGCCGGACTAGCAAAGCGGAGACCCAGTACTTC. Protein product: CASSSRTSKAETQYF.

This chain connects TRBV5-1 to TRBJ1-5, with a possible D match to TRBD1 (6 bases). The CDR3 covers 15 residues. Trimming took off 4 bases at V and 5 bases at J, with 16 bases between the two ends. CDR1 is SGHRS and CDR2 is YFSETQ in the germline V gene. CDR3 loop: CASSQAGAPDQPQHF. In nucleotides, the CDR3 is TGCGCCAGCAGCCAAGCAGGGGCACCCGATCAGCCCCAGCATTTT. Complete variable domain (other parts from reference TRBV5-1 and TRBJ1-5): KAGVTQTPRYLIKTRGQQVTLSCSPISGHRSVSWYQQTPGQGLQFLFEYFSETQRNKGNFPGRFSGRQFSNSRSEMNVSTLELGDSALYLCASSQAGAPDQPQHFGDGTRLSIL.

This clone was seen once. The CDR3 DNA reads TGCGCCAGCAGCTCCCCGGGAGAAAACATTCAGTACTTC. This sequence encodes CASSSPGENIQYF. The chain uses TRBV5-1 and TRBJ2-4, with D tentatively TRBD2 (6 bases). Trimming pared 3 bases from V and 5 bases from J, leaving 9 bases between. CDR3 length: 13 amino acids. Germline V CDR1 and CDR2: SGHRS, YFSETQ.

This rearrangement joins TRBV11-3 to TRBJ2-1, with a weak D call TRBD1 (6 bases). Germline V CDR1 and CDR2: SGHNT, YENEEA. CDR3 size: 16 residues. Trimming left V 10 bases short and J 4 bases short, with 23 bases between. The CDR3 here is CATGAWVAGEYNEQFF. The CDR3 DNA sequence: TGTGCCACTGGGGCCTGGGTGGCAGGGGAGTACAATGAGCAGTTCTTC.

CDR3 DNA: TGTGCCAGCAGTGTAACAGGGGGGATCAATCAGCCCCAGCATTTT. Encoded protein: CASSVTGGINQPQHF. V is TRBV27 and J is TRBJ1-5; 8 nucleotides align to TRBD1. The length of the CDR3 is 15 residues. Germline trimming cut 5 bases from V and 3 bases from J; bases unmatched to any gene: 6. Germline-derived CDR1 and CDR2 are MNHEY and SMNVEV (reference sequence).

The V gene is TRBV28, the J gene TRBJ2-5, with TRBD2 identical over 8 bases. The germline CDR1 and CDR2 sequences are MDHEN and SYDVKM. The CDR3 loop spans 15 amino acids. V gave up 4 bases and J gave up 3 bases; unmatched junction bases: 7. CDR3 in amino acids: CASSSALRGEETQYF. DNA of the CDR3: TGTGCCAGCAGTTCTGCACTGCGGGGGGAAGAGACCCAGTACTTC.

The chain is built from TRBV6-1 and TRBJ2-5; TRBD1 matches 7 bases. CDR3 size: 14 residues. Losses at the gene ends were 2 bases for V and 4 bases for J; bases not matched to a gene: 4. Germline V CDR1 and CDR2: MNHNS, SASEGT. CDR3: CASSEQGVIETQYF. CDR3 in DNA: TGTGCCAGCAGTGAACAGGGGGTGATAGAGACCCAGTACTTC.

The V gene is TRBV11-2, the J gene TRBJ2-1, with a weak D call TRBD2 (5 bases). The CDR3 has 15 amino acids. V lost 5 bases and J 2 bases, leaving 13 bases between the germline ends. CDR1 and CDR2 (germline): SGHAT, FQNNGV. The CDR3 region has the DNA TGTGCCAGCAGCGCCACGTCCGGGACCTACAATGAGCAGTTCTTC. Translation: CASSATSGTYNEQFF. Drawing the rest from reference TRBV11-2 and TRBJ2-1, the complete variable domain is EAGVAQSPRYKIIEKRQSVAFWCNPISGHATLYWYQQILGQGPKLLIQFQNNGVVDDSQLPKDRFSAERLKGVDSTLKIQPAKLEDSAVYLCASSATSGTYNEQFFGPGTRLTVL.

The rearrangement uses TRBV5-1 and TRBJ2-7; TRBD2 agrees at 7 bases. Unmatched junction bases numbered 4, after V lost 0 bases and J lost 1 base. The CDR3 has 15 residues. The V gene's germline CDR1 is SGHRS and CDR2 YFSETQ. Here the CDR3 reads CASSLDPSGSYEQYF. The CDR3 nucleotides are TGCGCCAGCAGCTTGGATCCTAGCGGTTCCTACGAGCAGTACTTC.

The gene calls are TRBV28 and TRBJ2-2, with D possibly matching TRBD2 (5 bases). The CDR3 runs 18 residues. V lost 4 bases to trimming and J lost 0 bases, with 18 bases between them. Germline V lookup: CDR1 MDHEN, CDR2 SYDVKM. DNA of the CDR3: TGTGCCAGCAGTTCTCAAAAAAGAGGGCCAGCGAACACCGGGGAGCTGTTTTTT. It is translated as CASSSQKRGPANTGELFF.

CDR3 region: CASSHRDRGATNEKLFF. CDR3 DNA sequence: TGTGCCAGCAGCCACCGGGACAGGGGAGCAACTAATGAAAAACTGTTTTTT. The V and J genes are TRBV3-1 (or the pseudogene TRBV3-2) and TRBJ1-4, with 10 bases aligning to TRBD1. CDR1 and CDR2 from the germline V gene are LGHDT and YNNKEL (reference sequence). This CDR3 region has 17 residues. Trimming took 3 bases from V and 0 from J; bases not matched to a gene: 4.

The V and J genes are TRBV27 and TRBJ2-7, with TRBD2 matching 16 bases. Germline V gene data show CDR1 as MNHEY and CDR2 as SMNVEV (reference sequence). This CDR3 is 14 amino acids long. Trimming at V came to 6 bases and at J to 6 bases, leaving 2 bases not matched to a gene. The CDR3 DNA follows: TGTGCCAGCAGGGGGACTAGCGGGAGGGCCGAGCAGTACTTC. Amino acids: CASRGTSGRAEQYF.

The chain combines TRBV5-1 with TRBJ2-1; TRBD2 aligns across 8 bases. This CDR3 region has 16 residues. V lost 7 bases, J lost 9 bases, and 18 bases stayed unmatched. Germline V gene data show CDR1 as SGHRS and CDR2 as YFSETQ. CDR3 amino acids: CASAPLGRSGSGEQFF. CDR3 coding DNA: TGCGCCAGCGCCCCACTGGGGAGAAGCGGGAGTGGTGAGCAGTTCTTC.

The chain employs TRBV7-9 and TRBJ2-1, with 14 positions matching TRBD2. CDR1 is SEHNR, CDR2 FQNEAQ, per germline (reference sequence). The CDR3 is 17 amino acids. V shed 5 bases and J 6 bases; nucleotides not matched to a gene: 9. The CDR3 DNA follows: TGTGCCAGCAGCCCCGGACTGACTAGCGGGAGGGGCAATGAGCAGTTCTTC. This codes for CASSPGLTSGRGNEQFF.

The chain joins TRBV7-6 to TRBJ2-7, with D possibly being TRBD2 (5 bases). Trimming left V 5 bases short and J 6 bases short, with 14 bases between. Germline CDR1 reads SGHVS; CDR2 reads FNYEAQ. This CDR3 is built from 13 residues. CDR3 region: CASSPETRAEQYF. The CDR3, as DNA: TGTGCCAGCAGCCCAGAGACGAGGGCCGAGCAGTACTTC.

The chain joins TRBV3-1 (or the pseudogene TRBV3-2) to TRBJ2-5; 8 nucleotides agree with TRBD1. There are 16 residues in the CDR3. Germline CDR1 reads LGHDT; CDR2 reads YNNKEL (reference sequence). Losses at the gene ends were 4 bases for V and 2 bases for J; bases not matched to a gene: 9. In nucleotides, the CDR3 is TGTGCCAGCAGCCCTTACCTACAGGGGGTACAAGAGACCCAGTACTTC. Encoded protein: CASSPYLQGVQETQYF.

The chain links TRBV3-1 (or the pseudogene TRBV3-2) to TRBJ2-1; 7 bases are a match to TRBD2. Germline CDR1 is LGHDT and CDR2 is YNNKEL (reference sequence). The CDR3 covers 14 residues. Trimming at V came to 3 bases and at J to 3 bases, leaving 2 bases not matched to a gene. The CDR3: CASSHLADYNEQFF. CDR3 sequence (DNA): TGTGCCAGCAGCCATCTAGCGGACTACAATGAGCAGTTCTTC.

The chain couples TRBV5-1 to TRBJ1-3; no clear D. V was trimmed by 0 bases and J by 0 bases, leaving 7 bases between them. Germline CDR1 reads SGHRS; CDR2 reads YFSETQ. The CDR3 extends over 15 amino acids. CDR3 DNA: TGCGCCAGCAGCTTGGCCGGCGGCTCTGGAAACACCATATATTTT. Residues: CASSLAGGSGNTIYF.

The chain employs TRBV6-2 or TRBV6-3 and TRBJ2-4, with TRBD2 identical over 14 bases. The CDR3 has 16 amino acids. Germline CDR1 MNHEY, CDR2 SVGEGT. The V and J ends lost 3 bases and 5 bases, in that order; junction bases with no gene match: 3. CDR3 DNA: TGTGCCAGCAGTTATATGACTAGCGGGAGGGAAAACATTCAGTACTTC. This translates into CASSYMTSGRENIQYF.